A single sample gave rise to the 13 T cell receptor beta chains below, sequenced in a study of blood T cell repertoires in COVID-19. Data came from immunoSEQ multiplex PCR; TCRdb stores just in-frame clones and leaves some out. The sample consists of over 200,000 clones, 70% to 90% of them appearing once. Sequenced: PBMCs or T cells enriched from blood (not recorded which). Receptors were obtained from a man between 18 and 35 years old who had recovered from COVID-19.

The chain is built from TRBV11-2 and TRBJ2-1, with D tentatively TRBD1 (6 bases). CDR1 is SGHAT and CDR2 is FQNNGV in the germline V gene. The germline V and J ends were trimmed by 3 bases and 9 bases, with 12 bases remaining between them. CDR3 length equals 13 residues. The CDR3 sequence is CASSFPDRFEQFF. For the CDR3, the DNA is TGTGCCAGCAGCTTCCCCGACAGGTTTGAGCAGTTCTTC. Combining the CDR3 with reference TRBV11-2 and TRBJ2-1 gives the whole variable domain EAGVAQSPRYKIIEKRQSVAFWCNPISGHATLYWYQQILGQGPKLLIQFQNNGVVDDSQLPKDRFSAERLKGVDSTLKIQPAKLEDSAVYLCASSFPDRFEQFFGPGTRLTVL.

J is TRBJ2-5 and V is TRBV6-4, with a tentative D call TRBD1 (6 bases). V shed 6 bases and J shed 5 bases, with 13 bases lying between them. Germline V CDR1 and CDR2: MRHNA, SNTAGT. The CDR3 extends over 13 amino acids. CDR3 nucleotide sequence: TGTGCCAGCAGCGAACGTGACAGGGAGACCCAGTACTTC. Its protein is CASSERDRETQYF.

The gene calls are TRBV7-2 and TRBJ1-2; tentatively, D is TRBD1 (5 bases). Germline CDR1 is SGHTA and CDR2 is FQGNSA. V was shortened by 1 base and J by 4 bases, with 19 bases between the two germline ends. This CDR3 has 17 residues. In nucleotides, the CDR3 is TGTGCCAGCAGCTTAGAGGGGTGGTCAGGCGCTCCCTATGGCTACACCTTC. It translates to CASSLEGWSGAPYGYTF.

This clone was observed a single time. J is TRBJ2-1 and V is TRBV7-9; TRBD1 aligns across 7 bases. J gave up 3 bases and V 5 bases, and 4 bases lay outside the gene matches. CDR3 length: 14 amino acids. Germline values: CDR1 SEHNR, CDR2 FQNEAQ (reference sequence). CDR3: CASSLTGDYNEQFF. The CDR3 DNA is TGTGCCAGCAGCCTAACAGGGGACTACAATGAGCAGTTCTTC.

The rearrangement joins TRBV29-1 to TRBJ2-7; 8 bases map to TRBD1. The CDR3 loop spans 12 amino acids. The V gene end was trimmed by 5 bases and the J gene end by 3 bases; junction bases not matched to a gene: 3. Germline V gene lookup returns CDR1 SQVTM and CDR2 ANQGSEA. The CDR3 DNA sequence: TGCAGCGTTTCAGGGGGCAACTACGAGCAGTACTTC. This gives the protein CSVSGGNYEQYF.

V usage is TRBV5-1 and J usage is TRBJ2-7; a possible D gene is TRBD2 (6 bases). The CDR3 runs to 14 residues. Trimming took 1 base from V and 3 from J, leaving 11 bases between them. The V gene's germline CDR1 is SGHRS and CDR2 YFSETQ. The CDR3 DNA sequence: TGCGCCAGCAGCTTGAGCCAGGGAGGCTACGAGCAGTACTTC. Translated, it gives CASSLSQGGYEQYF.

V usage is TRBV12-2 and J usage is TRBJ1-2. TRBV12-2 is designated a pseudogene. This CDR3 region has 13 residues. The CDR3 DNA follows: TGTGCAAGTCGCTTAGCAGGTTTGGAGGGAGGTTTCTTC. Translation: CASRLAGLEGGFF.

The rearrangement joins TRBV6-5 to TRBJ2-1, with 9 bases that match TRBD2. CDR3 length equals 16 residues. From germline, CDR1 is MNHEY and CDR2 SVGAGI. V gave up 0 bases and J gave up 10 bases; unmatched junction bases: 10. The CDR3 DNA sequence: TGTGCCAGCAGTTACTCTGCGGGTAGCGGGAGTGGCGAGCAGTTCTTC. Translated, it gives CASSYSAGSGSGEQFF.

The chain is built from TRBV6-5 and TRBJ1-1, with 11 positions matching TRBD1. The trim removed 5 bases at V and 5 bases at J, leaving 7 bases unmatched. Germline lookup yields CDR1 MNHEY and CDR2 SVGAGI. The CDR3 has 15 residues. The chain's CDR3 is CASSPIRDRGTEAFF. DNA of the CDR3: TGTGCCAGCAGTCCAATCCGGGACAGGGGGACTGAAGCTTTCTTT.

This rearrangement joins TRBV6-1 to TRBJ1-5; unclear D gene. V was pared by 3 bases and J by 0 bases, with 6 bases between. CDR1 is MNHNS and CDR2 is SASEGT in the germline V gene. This CDR3 comprises 14 residues. CDR3 nucleotides: TGTGCCAGCAGTGACCAGTATAGCAATCAGCCCCAGCATTTT. Translated: CASSDQYSNQPQHF.

This clone was detected only once. The genes are TRBV11-2 and TRBJ1-3; 8 bases map to TRBD1. This CDR3 is built from 14 residues. Trimming took 3 bases from V and 4 from J; bases not matched to a gene: 2. Germline V gene sequence: CDR1 SGHAT, CDR2 FQNNGV. This chain's CDR3 is CASSFPGGGNTIYF. CDR3 nucleotides: TGTGCCAGCAGCTTTCCAGGGGGCGGAAACACCATATATTTT.

V and J are TRBV15 and TRBJ1-1; no clear D gene. Germline V CDR1 and CDR2: LNHNV, YYDKDF (reference sequence). Deletions cut 11 bases from V and 5 bases from J, with 18 bases between. The CDR3 is made up of 13 amino acids. The CDR3 reads CAASRGGTTEAFF. DNA for the CDR3: TGTGCCGCAAGTCGAGGTGGTACGACTGAAGCTTTCTTT.

V gene TRBV3-1 (or the pseudogene TRBV3-2) combines with J gene TRBJ2-1; 7 positions match TRBD2. Germline CDR1 LGHDT, CDR2 YNNKEL (reference sequence). V shed 0 bases, J shed 5 bases, and the junction held 7 bases outside the gene matches. CDR3 size: 16 residues. In DNA form, the CDR3 reads TGTGCCAGCAGCCAAGAGGGGAGGGTAAGTCACAATGAGCAGTTCTTC. Protein sequence: CASSQEGRVSHNEQFF.